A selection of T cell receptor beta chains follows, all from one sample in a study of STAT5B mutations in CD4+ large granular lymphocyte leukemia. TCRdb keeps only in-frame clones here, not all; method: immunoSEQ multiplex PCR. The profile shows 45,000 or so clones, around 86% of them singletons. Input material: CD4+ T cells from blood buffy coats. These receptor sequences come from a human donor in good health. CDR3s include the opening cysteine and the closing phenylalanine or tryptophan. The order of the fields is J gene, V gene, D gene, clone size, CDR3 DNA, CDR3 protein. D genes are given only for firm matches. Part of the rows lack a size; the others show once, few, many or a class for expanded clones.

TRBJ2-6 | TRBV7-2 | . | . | TGTGCCAGCACGAACAGGGTGGAAGGGGCCAACGTCCTGACTTTC | CASTNRVEGANVLTF
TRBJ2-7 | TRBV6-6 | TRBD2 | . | TGTGCCAGCAGTTACTCCCGCGGGAGCTCCTACGAGCAGTACTTC | CASSYSRGSSYEQYF
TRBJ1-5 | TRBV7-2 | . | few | TGTGCCAGCAGCCCTACTAATCAGCCCCAGCATTTT | CASSPTNQPQHF
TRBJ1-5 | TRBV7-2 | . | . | TGTGCCAGCAGCTTAGTAGGGAATCAGCCCCAGCATTTT | CASSLVGNQPQHF
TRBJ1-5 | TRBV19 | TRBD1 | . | TGTGCCAGTAGTATTATGACAGGGTTTGATCAGCCCCAGCATTTT | CASSIMTGFDQPQHF
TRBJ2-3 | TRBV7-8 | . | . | TGTGCCAGCAGCTTACTTCAAGGTCAGGACGGCGCAGATACGCAGTATTTT | CASSLLQGQDGADTQYF
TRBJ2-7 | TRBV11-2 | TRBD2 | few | TGTGCCAGCAGCTTAGAGGGCGGGAGTCCTTGGGAGCAGTACTTC | CASSLEGGSPWEQYF
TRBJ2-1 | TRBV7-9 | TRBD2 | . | TGTGCCAGCAGCTTCGGACTAGCGGGAGGGAGCTCCTACAATGAGCAGTTCTTC | CASSFGLAGGSSYNEQFF
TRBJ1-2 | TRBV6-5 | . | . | TGTGCCAGCAGACCGACAGGTTTCTATGGCTACACCTTC | CASRPTGFYGYTF
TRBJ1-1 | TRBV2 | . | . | TGTGCCAGCAGGGACGACAGGTGGAACACTGAAGCTTTCTTT | CASRDDRWNTEAFF
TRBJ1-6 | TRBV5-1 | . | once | TGCGCCAGCCAACCAGAGCCAGGGACAACTTCACCCCTCCACTTT | CASQPEPGTTSPLHF
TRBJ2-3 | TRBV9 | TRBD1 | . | TGTGCCAGCAGCCCCGCCCCGGGACAGGGGGTGTTTACAGATACGCAGTATTTT | CASSPAPGQGVFTDTQYF
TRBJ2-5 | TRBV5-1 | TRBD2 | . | TGCGCCAGCAGCTTCTTAAGCGGGAGTTCACAGACCCAGTACTTC | CASSFLSGSSQTQYF
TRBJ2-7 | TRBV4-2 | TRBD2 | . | TGTGCCAGCAGCCAAGTTTTGATCGGGAGGGATTACGAGCAGTACTTC | CASSQVLIGRDYEQYF
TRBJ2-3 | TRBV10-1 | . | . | TGCGCCAGCGGGCAGGGGGAGGTAAGCACAGATACGCAGTATTTT | CASGQGEVSTDTQYF
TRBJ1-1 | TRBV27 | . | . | TGTGCCAGCAGTCACCGACGGGAGAACACTGAAGCTTTCTTT | CASSHRRENTEAFF
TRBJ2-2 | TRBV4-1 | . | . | TGCGCCAGCAGCCAACTCGGGGCAACGAACACCGGGGAGCTGTTTTTT | CASSQLGATNTGELFF
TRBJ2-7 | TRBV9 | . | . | TGTGCCAGCAGCGCGGGACGAGCCCCTACCGAGCAGTACTTC | CASSAGRAPTEQYF
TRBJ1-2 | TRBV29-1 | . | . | TGCAGCGTGCCCTTCCAGAACTATGGCTACACCTTC | CSVPFQNYGYTF
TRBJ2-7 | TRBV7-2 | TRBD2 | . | TGTGCCAGCAGCTTAGGGACTAGCCGCTCCTACGAGCAGTACTTC | CASSLGTSRSYEQYF
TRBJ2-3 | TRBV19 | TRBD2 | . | TGTGCCAGTAGTGATAGCGGGAGGGCTGGAGATACGCAGTATTTT | CASSDSGRAGDTQYF
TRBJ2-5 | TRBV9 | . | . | TGTGCCAGCAGCGTAGGCGTCCAGGACGGGAAAGAGACCCAGTACTTC | CASSVGVQDGKETQYF